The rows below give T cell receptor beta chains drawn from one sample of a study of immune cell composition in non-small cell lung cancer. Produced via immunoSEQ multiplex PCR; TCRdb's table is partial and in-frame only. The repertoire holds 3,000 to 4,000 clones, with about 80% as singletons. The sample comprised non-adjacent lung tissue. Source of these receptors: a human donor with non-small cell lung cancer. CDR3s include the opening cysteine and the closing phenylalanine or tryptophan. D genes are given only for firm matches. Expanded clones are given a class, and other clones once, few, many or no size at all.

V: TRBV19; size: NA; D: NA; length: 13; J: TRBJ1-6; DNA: TGTGCCAGTAGTTGGGGGGAGAACTCACCCCTCCACTTT; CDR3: CASSWGENSPLHF
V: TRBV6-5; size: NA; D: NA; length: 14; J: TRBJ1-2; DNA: TGTGCCAGCAGTTTCGGAGACGGAACAAATGGCTACACCTTC; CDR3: CASSFGDGTNGYTF
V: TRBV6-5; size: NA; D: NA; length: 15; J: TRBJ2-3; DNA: TGTGCCAGCAGGCGAACGGGGTTGGGTACAGATACGCAGTATTTT; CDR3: CASRRTGLGTDTQYF
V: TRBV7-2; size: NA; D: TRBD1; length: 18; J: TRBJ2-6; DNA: TGTGCCAGCAGCCCAGGCAGGGGGCCAAGCTCTGGGGCCAACGTCCTGACTTTC; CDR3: CASSPGRGPSSGANVLTF
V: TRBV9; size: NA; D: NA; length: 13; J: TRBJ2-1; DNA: TGTGCCAGCAGCGTAGACAGCGGGCGGGAGCAGTTCTTC; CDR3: CASSVDSGREQFF
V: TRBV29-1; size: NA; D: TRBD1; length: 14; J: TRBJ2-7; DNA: TGCAGCGTCTCTCGACAGGGACCTACCTACGAGCAGTACTTC; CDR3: CSVSRQGPTYEQYF
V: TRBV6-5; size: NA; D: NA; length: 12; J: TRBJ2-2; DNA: TGTGCCAGCGGTAGGAACACCGGGGAGCTGTTTTTT; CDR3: CASGRNTGELFF
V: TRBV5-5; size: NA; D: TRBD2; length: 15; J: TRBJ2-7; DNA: TGTGCCAGCAGCTGGCTAGCGGGGGGAGGTGGCGAGCAGTACTTC; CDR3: CASSWLAGGGGEQYF
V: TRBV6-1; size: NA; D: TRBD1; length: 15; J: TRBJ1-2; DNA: TGTGCCAGCAGTGAACGCTCAGGGGGAGTCTATGGCTACACCTTC; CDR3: CASSERSGGVYGYTF
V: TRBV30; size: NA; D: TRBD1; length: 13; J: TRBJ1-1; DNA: TGTGCCTGCCACAGGGGGCGGGACACTGAAGCTTTCTTT; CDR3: CACHRGRDTEAFF
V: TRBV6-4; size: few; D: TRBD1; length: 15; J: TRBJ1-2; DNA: TGTGCCAGCAGTCCATCCACAGGGGGTAACTATGGCTACACCTTC; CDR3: CASSPSTGGNYGYTF
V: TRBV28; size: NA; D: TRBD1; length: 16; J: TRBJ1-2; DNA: TGTGCCAGCAGTTTATGGGACAGGGGGCAGAACTATGGCTACACCTTC; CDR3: CASSLWDRGQNYGYTF
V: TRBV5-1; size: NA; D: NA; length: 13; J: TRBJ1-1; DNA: TGCGCCAGCAGGTCGGACAGAAACACTGAAGCTTTCTTT; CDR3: CASRSDRNTEAFF
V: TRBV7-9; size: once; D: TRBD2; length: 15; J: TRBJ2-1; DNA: TGTGCCAGCAGCGTATTAGCGGGAGTCGACAATGAGCAGTTCTTC; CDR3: CASSVLAGVDNEQFF
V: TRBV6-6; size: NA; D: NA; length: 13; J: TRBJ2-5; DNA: TGTGCCAGCAGTTACGGGGGCGGAGAGACCCAGTACTTC; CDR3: CASSYGGGETQYF
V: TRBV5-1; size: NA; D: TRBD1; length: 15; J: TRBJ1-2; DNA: TGCGCCAGCAGCACCGGGACAGGGGGCGTTTATGGCTACACCTTC; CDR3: CASSTGTGGVYGYTF
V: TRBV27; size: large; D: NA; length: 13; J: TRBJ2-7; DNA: TGTGCCAGCAGTTTTGAAGGGGGCTACGAGCAGTACTTC; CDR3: CASSFEGGYEQYF
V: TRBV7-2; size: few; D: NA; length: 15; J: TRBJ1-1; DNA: TGTGCCAGCAGCTTAGATGCACAACTGAACACTGAAGCTTTCTTT; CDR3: CASSLDAQLNTEAFF
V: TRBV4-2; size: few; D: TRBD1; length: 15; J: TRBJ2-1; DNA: TGTGCCAGCAGCCAGGCCGGGACAGGGATCGATGAGCAGTTCTTC; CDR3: CASSQAGTGIDEQFF
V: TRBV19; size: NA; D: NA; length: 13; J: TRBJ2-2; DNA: TGTGCCAGTAGTGTTAGTGGGCCCGGGGAGCTGTTTTTT; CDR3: CASSVSGPGELFF
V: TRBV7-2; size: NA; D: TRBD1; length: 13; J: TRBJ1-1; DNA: TGTGCCAGCATCGACAGGGTGAAATCTGAAGCTTTCTTT; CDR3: CASIDRVKSEAFF
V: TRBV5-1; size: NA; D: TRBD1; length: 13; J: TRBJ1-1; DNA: TGCGCCAGCAGCCTACAGGGGGCAATTGAAGCTTTCTTT; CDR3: CASSLQGAIEAFF
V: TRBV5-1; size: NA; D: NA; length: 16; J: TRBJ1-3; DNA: TGCGCCAGCAGCTTGGCCATGGCATTCTCTGGAAACACCATATATTTT; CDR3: CASSLAMAFSGNTIYF
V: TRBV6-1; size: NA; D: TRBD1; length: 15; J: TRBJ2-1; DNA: TGTGCCAGCAGTGATACAGGGGGATCCTACAATGAGCAGTTCTTC; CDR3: CASSDTGGSYNEQFF
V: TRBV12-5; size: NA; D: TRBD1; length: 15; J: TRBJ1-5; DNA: TGTGCTAGTGGTTTGGGACAGGGGGGCGGTCAGCCCCAGCATTTT; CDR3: CASGLGQGGGQPQHF
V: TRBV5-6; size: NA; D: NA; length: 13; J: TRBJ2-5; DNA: TGTGCCAGCAGACCCGCCGGAGGGGAGACCCAGTACTTC; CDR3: CASRPAGGETQYF
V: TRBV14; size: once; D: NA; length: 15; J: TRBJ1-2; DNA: TGTGCCAGCAGCCAAGTTGTCACTCCTAACTATGGCTACACCTTC; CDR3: CASSQVVTPNYGYTF
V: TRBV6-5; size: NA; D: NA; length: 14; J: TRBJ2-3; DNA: TGTGCCAGCAGTAGAGTAGCGGACACAGATACGCAGTATTTT; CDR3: CASSRVADTDTQYF
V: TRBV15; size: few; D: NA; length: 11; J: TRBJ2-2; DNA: TGTGCCACCAGCAACGGCGGGGAGCTGTTTTTT; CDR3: CATSNGGELFF